Listed here is a single TCR beta chain. The antigen is not known. The data stem from a study of cytomegalovirus exposure and HLA in healthy donors. This PCR relied on a set of 60 Vbeta primers and 13 Jbeta primers. The table came from immunoSEQ multiplex PCR; TCRdb's copy has only in-frame clones and leaves some out. The table records 190,000 or so clones, more than 80% of them present only once. Study-wide results and caveats: The authors assumed roughly uniform sequencing depth across donors for presence/absence analyses.

The CDR3 is 12 amino acids. Germline assignment: CDR1 GTSNPN and CDR2 SVGIG (reference sequence). Trimming pared 3 bases from V and 0 bases from J, leaving 6 bases between. The source is a boy aged 5-17 years in good health and CMV-seronegative. The chain carries TRBV30 and TRBJ2-7; no reliable D call. Sequencing was performed on PBMCs. CDR3 in amino acids: CAWREASYEQYF. As DNA, the CDR3 is TGTGCCTGGAGAGAGGCCTCCTACGAGCAGTACTTC. Complete variable domain (other parts from reference TRBV30 and TRBJ2-7): SQTIHQWPATLVQPVGSPLSLECTVEGTSNPNLYWYRQAAGRGLQLLFYSVGIGQISSEVPQNLSASRPQDRQFILSSKKLLLSDSGFYLCAWREASYEQYFGPGTRLTVT.